This T cell receptor (beta chain) was identified in a study of CXCR3-negative and CXCR3-positive naive CD8 T cells. Study findings and constraints: Naive cells with CXCR3 showed TRB CDR3s that were more hydrophobic than those in CXCR3-negative naive cells. Between one naive subset and the other, surface CD5 was comparable, and TCR strength was inferred from TRB CDR3 properties. Expression of CXCR3 was partially reduced after cryopreservation, and fresh PBMCs were used in most assays. Each naive subset displayed comparably high diversity, whereas memory CD8+ cells displayed much lower diversity.

The TRB libraries of cDNA were built by UMI-labeled 5' RACE. From the 5' RACE reads, TCRdb lists one entry per CDR3 protein and no DNA. The sample has tens of thousands of distinct CDR3 sequences. A remark on this clonotype: Its antigen is currently unknown.

Naive CD8+ T cells had a CD45RO-CCR7+CD27+CD95- phenotype. CDR1 and CDR2 (germline): SGHVS, FNYEAQ. The CDR3 runs to 18 residues. Sequencing used naive CXCR3+ CD8+ T cells from blood. The subset here: CD45RO-CCR7+CD27+CD95- naive CD8+ T cells expressing CXCR3 (TNR3+). The clonotype originates from a human donor in good health. Some clones in this sample may be carry-over from other donors' samples. J is TRBJ2-6 and V is TRBV7-6; the D gene TCRdb calls, TRBD1, cannot be checked with no DNA. The CDR3 sequence: CASSVDRGRSTGANVLTF.